These T cell receptor beta chains were read from a single sample in a study of spatial heterogeneity in lung cancer. MiXCR, applied by TCRdb to the 5' RACE reads, yields one record per CDR3 protein. Of 11,000 or so distinct CDR3 sequences detected, roughly 15% appear once; the ten largest clones hold roughly a sixth. Sample: lung tumor tissue, taken at surgery. Every receptor here comes from a male donor with early-stage non-small cell lung cancer. Both conserved end residues are part of each CDR3. The D gene is left open where the match is weak. Clone size is given for some rows only: seen once, a few or many times, or a class if the clone is expanded.

j_call	d_call	v_call	clone_size	cdr3_nt	cdr3_aa
TRBJ2-7	TRBD2	TRBV6-6	-	TGTGCCAGCAGGGAGACTAGCGTGTCCTACGAGCAGTACTTC	CASRETSVSYEQYF
TRBJ2-5	-	TRBV28	many	TGTGCCAGCAGTGGATACAGCACCTGGCTGGAGACCCAGTACTTC	CASSGYSTWLETQYF
TRBJ2-7	TRBD1	TRBV2	many	TGTGCCAGCAGTGAGGTGGGACAGGGGGTCGAGCAGTACTTC	CASSEVGQGVEQYF
TRBJ2-5	-	TRBV7-9	few	TGTGCCAGCAGCGAGGGAGGTGAGGAGACCCAGTACTTC	CASSEGGEETQYF
TRBJ2-7	TRBD1	TRBV10-1	many	TGCGCCAGCAGTGACGGACAGGGGCACAACGAGCAGTACTTC	CASSDGQGHNEQYF
TRBJ2-5	-	TRBV5-4	few	TGTGCCAGCAGCTTGACGGGCAGGGAAGAGACCCAGTACTTC	CASSLTGREETQYF
TRBJ2-5	TRBD2	TRBV12-3/TRBV12-4	few	TGTGCCAGCAGTCTCAGCGGGAGGCGGGAGACCCAGTACTTC	CASSLSGRRETQYF
TRBJ2-5	-	TRBV11-2	-	TGTGCCAGCAGCTTAACCAGGGAAGAGACCCAGTACTTC	CASSLTREETQYF
TRBJ2-7	TRBD1	TRBV20-1	-	TGCAGTGCTTCCCACAGGGACAGGGCCTACGAGCAGTACTTC	CSASHRDRAYEQYF
TRBJ2-3	TRBD1	TRBV11-3	medium-sized	TGTGCCAGCAGCTCAGGTAGCTGGGACAGGAGCACAGATACGCAGTATTTT	CASSSGSWDRSTDTQYF
TRBJ2-7	-	TRBV7-2	-	TGTGCCAGCAGCCCACCCGGGAGAGGCTGGGACGAGCAGTACTTC	CASSPPGRGWDEQYF
TRBJ2-3	TRBD2	TRBV6-5	medium-sized	TGTGCCAGCAGTTACTCTGGCCTAGCGGGGGGCTTTAATACGCAGTATTTT	CASSYSGLAGGFNTQYF
TRBJ1-4	TRBD1	TRBV25-1	medium-sized	TGTGCCAGCAGTGGAGTCCCGGGACAGGGAACCGGTGAAAAACTGTTTTTT	CASSGVPGQGTGEKLFF
TRBJ2-5	-	TRBV24-1	many	TGTGCCACCAGTGATGCACGGGACACCCAAGAGACCCAGTACTTC	CATSDARDTQETQYF
TRBJ2-5	-	TRBV27	medium-sized	TGTGCCAGCAGACCGGGACTGAAGCCAGAGACCCAGTACTTC	CASRPGLKPETQYF
TRBJ2-1	-	TRBV12-3/TRBV12-4	few	TGTGCCAGCAGCCGGGACGGCTTCGGAGAGCAGTTCTTC	CASSRDGFGEQFF
TRBJ2-7	TRBD1	TRBV6-6	many	TGTGCCAGCAGCGGGACAGCCTACGAGCAGTACTTC	CASSGTAYEQYF
TRBJ2-1	-	TRBV14	-	TGTGCCAGCAGCCAACTTAGTGAGCAGTTCTTC	CASSQLSEQFF
TRBJ1-4	-	TRBV7-6	many	TGTGCCAGCAGCCGAGGGGGGCATCAAGAAAAACTGTTTTTT	CASSRGGHQEKLFF
TRBJ2-1	TRBD2	TRBV7-2	few	TGTGCCAGCAGCTTCGACAATCAGCGGGAGATCTCCTACAATGAGCAGTTCTTC	CASSFDNQREISYNEQFF
TRBJ1-3	-	TRBV5-1	-	TGCGCCAGCAGCTCCGGGACGGCTGGAAACACCATATATTTT	CASSSGTAGNTIYF
TRBJ2-2	-	TRBV12-3/TRBV12-4	many	TGTGCCAGCAGTTTAAAGTCCACCGGGGAGCTGTTTTTT	CASSLKSTGELFF